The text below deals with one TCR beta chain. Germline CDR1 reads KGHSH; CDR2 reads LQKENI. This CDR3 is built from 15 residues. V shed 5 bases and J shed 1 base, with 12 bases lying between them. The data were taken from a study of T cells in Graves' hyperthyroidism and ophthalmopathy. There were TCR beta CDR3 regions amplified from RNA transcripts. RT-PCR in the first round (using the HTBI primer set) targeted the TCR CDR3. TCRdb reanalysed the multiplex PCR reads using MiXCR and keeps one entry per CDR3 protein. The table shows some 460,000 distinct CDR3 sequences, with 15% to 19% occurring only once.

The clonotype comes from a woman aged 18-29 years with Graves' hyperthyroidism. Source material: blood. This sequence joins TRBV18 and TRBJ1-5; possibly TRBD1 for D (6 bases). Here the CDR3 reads CASSSQGISNQPQHF. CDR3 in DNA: TGTGCCAGCTCATCCCAGGGGATCAGCAATCAGCCCCAGCATTTT.